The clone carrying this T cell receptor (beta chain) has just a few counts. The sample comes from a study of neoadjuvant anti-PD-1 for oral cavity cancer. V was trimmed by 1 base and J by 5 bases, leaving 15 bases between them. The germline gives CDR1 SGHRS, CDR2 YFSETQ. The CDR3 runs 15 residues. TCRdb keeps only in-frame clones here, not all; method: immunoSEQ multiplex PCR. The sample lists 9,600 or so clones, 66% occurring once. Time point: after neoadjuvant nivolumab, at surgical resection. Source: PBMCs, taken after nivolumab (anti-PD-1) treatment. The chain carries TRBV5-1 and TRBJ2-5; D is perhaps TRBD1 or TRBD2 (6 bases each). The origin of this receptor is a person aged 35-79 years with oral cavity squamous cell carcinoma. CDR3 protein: CASSLTGRGGETQYF. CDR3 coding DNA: TGCGCCAGCAGCTTGACAGGGAGAGGGGGGGAGACCCAGTACTTC.